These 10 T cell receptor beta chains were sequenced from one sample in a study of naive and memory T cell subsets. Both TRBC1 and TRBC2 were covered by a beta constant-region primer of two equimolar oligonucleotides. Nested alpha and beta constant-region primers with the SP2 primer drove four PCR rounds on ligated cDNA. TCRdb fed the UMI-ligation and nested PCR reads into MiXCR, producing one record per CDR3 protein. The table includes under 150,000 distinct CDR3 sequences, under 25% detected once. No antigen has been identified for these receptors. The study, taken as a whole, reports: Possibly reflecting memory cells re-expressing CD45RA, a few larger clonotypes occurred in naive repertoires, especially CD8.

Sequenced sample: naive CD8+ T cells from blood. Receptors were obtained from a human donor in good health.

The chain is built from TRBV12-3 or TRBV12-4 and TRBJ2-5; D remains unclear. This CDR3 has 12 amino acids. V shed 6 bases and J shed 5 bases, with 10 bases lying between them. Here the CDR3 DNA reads TGTGCCAGCAGCCACCCGTCCGAGACCCAGTACTTC. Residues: CASSHPSETQYF.

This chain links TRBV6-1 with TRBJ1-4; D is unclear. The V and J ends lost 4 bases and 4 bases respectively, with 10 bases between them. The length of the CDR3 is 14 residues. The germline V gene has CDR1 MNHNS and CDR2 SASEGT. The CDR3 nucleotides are TGTGCCAGCAGTGTGGCGGATAATAATGAAAAACTGTTTTTT. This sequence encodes CASSVADNNEKLFF.

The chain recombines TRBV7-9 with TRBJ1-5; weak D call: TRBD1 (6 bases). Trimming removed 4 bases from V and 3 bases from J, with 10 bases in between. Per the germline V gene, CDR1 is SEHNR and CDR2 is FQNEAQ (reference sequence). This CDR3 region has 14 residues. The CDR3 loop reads CASSSAGVNQPQHF. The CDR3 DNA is TGTGCCAGCAGCTCGGCAGGGGTCAATCAGCCCCAGCATTTT. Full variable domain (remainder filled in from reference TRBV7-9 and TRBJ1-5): DTGVSQNPRHKITKRGQNVTFRCDPISEHNRLYWYRQTLGQGPEFLTYFQNEAQLEKSRLLSDRFSAERPKGSFSTLEIQRTEQGDSAMYLCASSSAGVNQPQHFGDGTRLSIL.

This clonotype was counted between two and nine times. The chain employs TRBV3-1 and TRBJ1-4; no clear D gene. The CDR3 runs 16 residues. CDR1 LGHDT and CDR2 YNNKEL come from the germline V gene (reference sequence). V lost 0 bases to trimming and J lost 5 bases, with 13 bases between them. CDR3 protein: CASSQDMEWINEKLFF. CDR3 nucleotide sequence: TGTGCCAGCAGCCAAGATATGGAATGGATCAATGAAAAACTGTTTTTT. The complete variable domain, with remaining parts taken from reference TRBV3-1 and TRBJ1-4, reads DTAVSQTPKYLVTQMGNDKSIKCEQNLGHDTMYWYKQDSKKFLKIMFSYNNKELIINETVPNRFSPKSPDKAHLNLHINSLELGDSAVYFCASSQDMEWINEKLFFGSGTQLSVL.

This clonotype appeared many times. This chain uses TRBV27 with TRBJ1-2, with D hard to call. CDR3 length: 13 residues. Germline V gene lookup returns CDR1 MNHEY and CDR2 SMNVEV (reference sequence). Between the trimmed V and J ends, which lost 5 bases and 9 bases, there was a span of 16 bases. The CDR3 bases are TGTGCCAGCAGTCCCAAGGCTCTAGGGAGCTACACCTTC. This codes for CASSPKALGSYTF.

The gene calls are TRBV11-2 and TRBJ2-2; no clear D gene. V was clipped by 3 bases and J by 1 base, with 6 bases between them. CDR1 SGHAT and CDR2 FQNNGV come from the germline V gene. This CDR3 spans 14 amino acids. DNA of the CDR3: TGTGCCAGCAGCTTTGGAGTGAACACCGGGGAGCTGTTTTTT. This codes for CASSFGVNTGELFF.

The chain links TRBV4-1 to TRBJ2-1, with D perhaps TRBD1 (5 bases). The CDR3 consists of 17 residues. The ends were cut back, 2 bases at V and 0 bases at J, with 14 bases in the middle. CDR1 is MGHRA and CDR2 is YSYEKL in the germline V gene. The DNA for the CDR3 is TGCGCCAGCAGCCAACACACAGGCCGGAGCTCCTACAATGAGCAGTTCTTC. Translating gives CASSQHTGRSSYNEQFF.

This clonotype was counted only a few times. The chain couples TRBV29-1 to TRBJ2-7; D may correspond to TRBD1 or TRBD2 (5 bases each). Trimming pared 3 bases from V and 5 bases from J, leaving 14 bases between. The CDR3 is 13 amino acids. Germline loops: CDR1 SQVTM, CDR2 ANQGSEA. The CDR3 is CSVDPTGQNEQYF. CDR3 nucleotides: TGCAGCGTTGACCCCACGGGGCAGAACGAGCAGTACTTC.

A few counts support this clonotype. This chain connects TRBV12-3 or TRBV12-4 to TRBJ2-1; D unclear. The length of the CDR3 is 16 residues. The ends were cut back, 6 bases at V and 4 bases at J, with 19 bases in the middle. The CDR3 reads CASSSTRTALYNEQFF. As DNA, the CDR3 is TGTGCCAGCAGCTCCACCCGGACCGCACTTTACAATGAGCAGTTCTTC.

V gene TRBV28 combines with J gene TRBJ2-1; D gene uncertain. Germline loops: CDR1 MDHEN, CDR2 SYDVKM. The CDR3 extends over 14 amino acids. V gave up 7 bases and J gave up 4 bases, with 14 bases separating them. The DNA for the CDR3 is TGTGCCAGCACTGAACGTATCGAGTACAATGAGCAGTTCTTC. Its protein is CASTERIEYNEQFF.